This TCR beta chain was captured by sequencing in a study of blood T cell repertoires in COVID-19. In the study overall: Acute and convalescent COVID-19 specimens originated in the United States, Italy and Spain. From T cells, B-cell-depleted T cells, or PBMCs came the material, which was cDNA or gDNA.

Clones were read by immunoSEQ multiplex PCR, and TCRdb kept only the in-frame ones, dropping some. In the table there are approximately 220,000 clones, roughly nine tenths of which are singletons. V was clipped by 4 bases and J by 3 bases; unmatched bases: 6. This CDR3 is built from 17 residues. CDR1 LGHDT and CDR2 YNNKEL come from the germline V gene (reference sequence). A single count supports this clone. J is TRBJ2-3 and V is TRBV3-1 (or the pseudogene TRBV3-2); 14 nucleotides align to TRBD2. The TCR sequence derives from a woman aged 50 to 60 with acute or convalescent COVID-19. The material sequenced was peripheral blood. The CDR3 region has the DNA TGTGCCAGCAGCCCTGCGACTAGCGGGGGGGGAACAGATACGCAGTATTTT. Translation: CASSPATSGGGTDTQYF.